The 26 T cell receptor beta chains below all came from one sample that was sequenced in a study of beta chain features in type 1 diabetes (dated by TCRdb to 2016 to 2018). The receptor library was made with the immunoSEQ multiplex PCR assay. The High Capacity cDNA Reverse Transcription Kit was used to reverse transcribe all of the isolated RNA, meaning that expressed TCRB transcripts were what got sequenced. In its TCRdb copy, this immuneACCESS table keeps in-frame sequences only and misses some clones. Where compared with another copy, unresolved V genes explain less than half of these, and the others have no known cause. The sample table holds about 320,000 clones, of which 14% were seen once. Jointly, the top ten make up about 6.7% of the sample. Sequenced: central memory CD4+ T cells from blood. The source of these receptors is a young man in good health.

This clone has only a few counts. The V and J genes are TRBV10-3 and TRBJ2-1; 9 bases are a match to TRBD1. The trim removed 3 bases at V and 4 bases at J, leaving 4 bases unmatched. From germline, CDR1 is ENHRY and CDR2 SYGVKD. This CDR3 region has 15 residues. The CDR3 is CAISERDRAYNEQFF. The CDR3 nucleotides read TGTGCCATCAGTGAAAGGGACAGGGCTTACAATGAGCAGTTCTTC.

The chain carries TRBV19 and TRBJ1-6; TRBD1 is a possible D gene (6 bases). Trimming pared 0 bases from V and 11 bases from J, leaving 14 bases between. The CDR3 covers 15 residues. Looked up from germline, CDR1 is LNHDA and CDR2 is SQIVND (reference sequence). Here the CDR3 reads CASSIDHRVGAPLHF. The CDR3 DNA follows: TGTGCCAGTAGTATAGATCACAGGGTCGGGGCACCCCTCCACTTT.

This clone was picked up a small number of times. The chain employs TRBV15 and TRBJ1-6; the D gene is possibly TRBD1 (5 bases). V shed 6 bases and J shed 7 bases, with 13 bases lying between them. The germline gives CDR1 LNHNV, CDR2 YYDKDF (reference sequence). This CDR3 comprises 14 residues. CDR3 residues: CATRQGFGNSPLHF. The CDR3 nucleotides read TGTGCCACCAGGCAGGGTTTCGGCAATTCACCCCTCCACTTT.

This clone was seen more than once but under ten times. The rearrangement links TRBV27 to TRBJ2-5; 8 positions match TRBD2. The CDR3 contains 17 residues. From germline, CDR1 is MNHEY and CDR2 SMNVEV (reference sequence). V shed 7 bases and J 5 bases; nucleotides not matched to a gene: 18. CDR3 nucleotides: TGTGCCAGCAAACGGGAGGGCAGACCCCCGGGCCGCGAGACCCAGTACTTC. Amino acids: CASKREGRPPGRETQYF.

Only a few counts were recorded for this clone. This chain links TRBV2 with TRBJ2-1, with no clear D. Germline CDR1 and CDR2: SNHLY and FYNNEI. Trimming left V 6 bases short and J 9 bases short, with 12 bases between. The CDR3 has 12 residues. CDR3 residues: CASRPEGGEQFF. The CDR3 DNA follows: TGTGCCAGCAGGCCCGAAGGTGGTGAGCAGTTCTTC. Complete variable domain (other parts from reference TRBV2 and TRBJ2-1): EPEVTQTPSHQVTQMGQEVILRCVPISNHLYFYWYRQILGQKVEFLVSFYNNEISEKSEIFDDQFSVERPDGSNFTLKIRSTKLEDSAMYFCASRPEGGEQFFGPGTRLTVL.

This clone was seen more than once but under ten times. The chain recombines TRBV9 with TRBJ2-2; D might be TRBD2 (5 bases). There are 13 residues in the CDR3. Germline lookup yields CDR1 SGDLS and CDR2 YYNGEE. The V end lost 5 bases, the J end lost 5 bases, and 10 bases lay between the germline ends. In nucleotides, the CDR3 is TGTGCCAGCAGGGCCGGAGGTACCGGGGAGCTGTTTTTT. The encoded protein is CASRAGGTGELFF.

This clone was detected ten times or more. The chain employs TRBV2 and TRBJ2-6; a weak D match, TRBD1 (6 bases). V dropped 6 bases and J dropped 3 bases, with 12 bases sitting between them. This CDR3 has 15 residues. Germline V gene data show CDR1 as SNHLY and CDR2 as FYNNEI. DNA of the CDR3: TGTGCCAGCAGCTTGGACAGAAGTGGGGCCAACGTCCTGACTTTC. Its protein product is CASSLDRSGANVLTF.

This clone was observed a handful of times. The chain couples TRBV5-4 to TRBJ1-1; D remains unclear. Germline assignment: CDR1 SGHNT and CDR2 YYREEE (reference sequence). The CDR3 sequence is 17 residues long. Trimming removed 0 bases at V and 1 base at J, with 16 bases between. CDR3 sequence (DNA): TGTGCCAGCAGCTTGGCCTTTGGAGGGAAGGGGAACACTGAAGCTTTCTTT. Protein: CASSLAFGGKGNTEAFF.

The chain is built from TRBV11-1 and TRBJ2-7, with D hard to call. CDR1 is SGHAT and CDR2 is FQDESV in the germline V gene (reference sequence). The CDR3 spans 14 residues. V lost 5 bases and J lost 6, with 17 bases in between. The CDR3 protein is CASSDHYLASEQYV. Written as DNA, the CDR3 is TGTGCCAGCAGCGACCACTACCTGGCTTCCGAGCAGTACGTC.

This clone was picked up many times. The genes are TRBV29-1 and TRBJ1-2; D is ambiguous. Germline-derived CDR1 and CDR2 are SQVTM and ANQGSEA. V was shortened by 4 bases and J by 0 bases, with 6 bases between the two germline ends. The CDR3 has 12 amino acids. CDR3 DNA: TGCAGCGTTGCCTGGGCTAACTATGGCTACACCTTC. Encoded protein: CSVAWANYGYTF.

The V gene is TRBV19, the J gene TRBJ2-1, with TRBD2 identical over 10 bases. Germline V CDR1 and CDR2: LNHDA, SQIVND (reference sequence). V gave up 7 bases and J gave up 4 bases; unmatched junction bases: 19. The CDR3 length is 19 residues. CDR3 nucleotide sequence: TGTGCCAGTACCGGCGGACAGTTAGCGGGGGGCCTCCTATACAATGAGCAGTTCTTC. Protein product: CASTGGQLAGGLLYNEQFF.

This clone has a handful of counts. The rearrangement links TRBV19 to TRBJ1-5; no clear D gene. CDR1 LNHDA and CDR2 SQIVND come from the germline V gene (reference sequence). This CDR3 has 17 residues. Trimming stripped 5 bases from V and 4 bases from J, with 21 bases between. The CDR3 loop reads CASSSGGGDLANQPQHF. The CDR3 bases are TGTGCCAGTAGTTCAGGCGGCGGAGACCTCGCGAATCAGCCCCAGCATTTT.

This clone was seen just once. The gene calls are TRBV11-2 and TRBJ2-5; D ambiguous. Germline V lookup: CDR1 SGHAT, CDR2 FQNNGV. The germline V and J ends were trimmed by 6 bases and 5 bases, with 10 bases remaining between them. This CDR3 has 12 residues. The CDR3 is CASRKDRETQYF. The DNA for the CDR3 is TGTGCCAGCAGGAAGGACCGTGAGACCCAGTACTTC. Full variable domain (outside the CDR3, taken from reference TRBV11-2 and TRBJ2-5): EAGVAQSPRYKIIEKRQSVAFWCNPISGHATLYWYQQILGQGPKLLIQFQNNGVVDDSQLPKDRFSAERLKGVDSTLKIQPAKLEDSAVYLCASRKDRETQYFGPGTRLLVL.

The sample holds a few counts of this clone. This sequence joins TRBV9 and TRBJ2-7; D might be TRBD1 (6 bases). This CDR3 is built from 14 residues. Per germline, CDR1 SGDLS and CDR2 YYNGEE. Between the trimmed V and J ends, which lost 4 bases and 2 bases, there was a span of 13 bases. Written as DNA, the CDR3 is TGTGCCAGCAGCCCAGGGGTACAGGCCTACGAGCAGTACTTC. The encoded protein is CASSPGVQAYEQYF.

This clone occurred a few times. This chain uses TRBV27 with TRBJ1-1; D is ambiguous. The ends were cut back, 5 bases at V and 4 bases at J, with 11 bases in the middle. Germline assignment: CDR1 MNHEY and CDR2 SMNVEV (reference sequence). The CDR3 sequence is 13 residues long. This chain's CDR3 is CASSPQALTEAFF. Written as DNA, the CDR3 is TGTGCCAGCAGTCCGCAGGCCCTCACTGAAGCTTTCTTT.

This clone occurred a few times. This chain uses TRBV2 with TRBJ2-5; 7 bases map to TRBD2. Unmatched junction bases numbered 5, after V lost 6 bases and J lost 1 base. The CDR3 consists of 14 residues. The germline V gene encodes CDR1 SNHLY and CDR2 FYNNEI. The CDR3 nucleotides read TGTGCCAGCAGGATGGGACTAACCCAAGAGACCCAGTACTTC. This codes for CASRMGLTQETQYF.

This chain uses TRBV7-8 with TRBJ1-1, with 8 bases aligning to TRBD1. Trimming cost V 5 bases and J 0 bases; bases outside gene matches: 11. Looked up from germline, CDR1 is SGHVS and CDR2 is FQNEAQ. CDR3 length: 17 amino acids. The CDR3 coding sequence is TGTGCCAGCAGCCTGCTCGGGACAGGAAAGATGAACACTGAAGCTTTCTTT. It encodes CASSLLGTGKMNTEAFF.

The CDR3 DNA is TGTGCCAGCAGCTTTGGACAGGGAGGTGAGCAGTTCTTC. Residues: CASSFGQGGEQFF. The rearrangement uses TRBV7-3 and TRBJ2-1; 8 nucleotides agree with TRBD1. The CDR3 length is 13 residues. V lost 3 bases and J lost 9; bases outside the gene matches: 4. Germline CDR1 reads SGHTA; CDR2 reads FQGTGA.

This clone showed up just a few times. The rearrangement uses TRBV5-4 and TRBJ2-4, with 9 positions matching TRBD2. V trimming: 4 bases; J trimming: 12 bases; junction bases outside the gene matches: 8. Germline CDR1 is SGHNT and CDR2 is YYREEE (reference sequence). CDR3 length: 13 amino acids. The CDR3 DNA reads as TGTGCCAGCAGCGCCGAGCGGGGGGCTTCTCAGTACTTC. Its protein is CASSAERGASQYF.

This clone occurred a few times. This rearrangement joins TRBV5-4 to TRBJ1-2; D not certain. Germline V gene data show CDR1 as SGHNT and CDR2 as YYREEE (reference sequence). CDR3 length equals 14 residues. V lost 1 base to trimming and J lost 4 bases, with 11 bases between them. The CDR3 DNA reads as TGTGCCAGCAGCTTGTCATCAGCAACCTATGGCTACACCTTC. The encoded protein is CASSLSSATYGYTF.

This clone was detected only a few times. The V gene is TRBV13, the J gene TRBJ1-5; D gene uncertain. The CDR3 sequence is 16 residues long. Germline V gene data show CDR1 as PRHDT and CDR2 as FYEKMQ (reference sequence). Trimming took 3 bases from V and 1 from J, leaving 13 bases between them. CDR3 sequence reads: CASSFYTFGSNQPQHF. The DNA for the CDR3 is TGTGCCAGCAGCTTTTATACGTTTGGGAGCAATCAGCCCCAGCATTTT.

This clone was counted between two and nine times. The same CDR3 arises from other DNA sequences in this sample as well. The chain has TRBV2 and TRBJ2-2; D call uncertain. V lost 9 bases to trimming and J lost 5 bases, with 7 bases between them. CDR3 length equals 11 residues. Per germline, CDR1 SNHLY and CDR2 FYNNEI. This CDR3 is CASRRTGELFF. CDR3 coding DNA: TGTGCCAGTCGAAGAACCGGGGAGCTGTTTTTT.

This clone showed up just a few times. CDR3 DNA sequence: TGTGCCAGCAGTGATAGATGGGGTAGCCAAGGCTCCTACGAGCAGTACGTC. Residues: CASSDRWGSQGSYEQYV. V is TRBV6-4 and J is TRBJ2-7; D unclear. The germline V gene has CDR1 MRHNA and CDR2 SNTAGT. Trimming removed 3 bases at V and 0 bases at J, with 18 bases between. The CDR3 runs 17 residues.

This clone was recorded a few times. The V call is TRBV5-1, the J call TRBJ1-2; TRBD1 matches 8 bases. The germline V gene has CDR1 SGHRS and CDR2 YFSETQ. The J segment lost 10 bases and the V segment lost 1 base, leaving 6 bases of the junction unmatched. The CDR3 spans 13 residues. CDR3 sequence: CASSLSGGASYTF. CDR3 in DNA: TGCGCCAGCAGCTTGTCAGGGGGCGCATCCTACACCTTC.

This clone has a handful of counts. The chain links TRBV5-4 to TRBJ2-3; D is ambiguous. Trimming shortened V by 3 bases and J by 2 bases, and 4 bases separated the two germline ends. This CDR3 spans 12 amino acids. Per germline, CDR1 SGHNT and CDR2 YYREEE (reference sequence). This CDR3 is CASSSHTDTQYF. CDR3 nucleotides: TGTGCCAGCAGCTCGCACACAGATACGCAGTATTTT.

This clone was found a few times. The chain joins TRBV5-6 to TRBJ2-1, with D hard to call. Germline V CDR1 and CDR2: SGHDT, YYEEEE. V dropped 3 bases and J dropped 9 bases, with 10 bases sitting between them. The CDR3 has 12 amino acids. The CDR3: CASSSILGEQFF. CDR3 bases: TGTGCCAGCAGCTCCATCCTGGGTGAGCAGTTCTTC.